The 5 T cell receptor beta chains below were found in one sample sequenced in a study of regulatory T cells in long-lasting Graves disease. This sample's time point: newly diagnosed GD, antithyroid drugs for less than 3 months. Preparation of the TCR library used RNA extracted from PBMCs. iRepertoire HTBI primers and Arm-PCR of CDR3 regions built TCR beta libraries. One entry per CDR3 protein results from TCRdb running MiXCR on the multiplex PCR reads. The sample yields roughly 530,000 distinct CDR3 sequences, around 15% seen once. The same sample was also used in a study of T cells in Graves' hyperthyroidism and ophthalmopathy.

Sequenced material: peripheral blood mononuclear cells (PBMCs), taken at new diagnosis, from a patient treated with antithyroid drugs. Source of these receptors: a woman aged 35-65 years with Graves disease.

This clonotype showed up just a few times. The CDR3 reads CASSLVYGTGDMNTEAFF. CDR3 in DNA: TGTGCCAGCAGCTTAGTCTATGGGACAGGGGATATGAACACTGAAGCTTTCTTT. J is TRBJ1-1 and V is TRBV7-9; 10 positions match TRBD1. After removal of 1 base from V and 0 bases from J, the junction contained 8 bases not matched to a gene. Per the germline V gene, CDR1 is SEHNR and CDR2 is FQNEAQ (reference sequence). This CDR3 spans 18 amino acids.

This sequence joins TRBV2 and TRBJ2-3; D possibly uses TRBD1 or TRBD2 (6 bases each). This CDR3 comprises 15 residues. CDR1 and CDR2 (germline): SNHLY, FYNNEI. V lost 11 bases to trimming and J lost 3 bases, with 21 bases between them. The CDR3 spells CASGAGAQRTDTQYF. For the CDR3, the DNA is TGTGCCTCGGGGGCAGGGGCTCAGAGAACAGATACGCAGTATTTT.

This clonotype was detected many times. This chain connects TRBV6-1 to TRBJ2-3; 12 bases map to TRBD2. CDR1 is MNHNS and CDR2 is SASEGT in the germline V gene. CDR3 length: 15 amino acids. Losses at the gene ends were 4 bases for V and 7 bases for J; bases not matched to a gene: 6. The CDR3 sequence is CASSATSGGLHTQYF. CDR3 DNA sequence: TGTGCCAGCAGTGCGACTAGCGGGGGTCTCCATACGCAGTATTTT.

V is TRBV7-9 and J is TRBJ1-2; 11 bases align to TRBD1. The germline CDR1 and CDR2 sequences are SEHNR and FQNEAQ (reference sequence). V lost 5 bases to trimming and J lost 3 bases; unmatched junction nucleotides: 14. CDR3 length: 18 residues. The CDR3 sequence: CASSLRPGQGVGYYGYTF. CDR3 coding DNA: TGTGCCAGCAGCCTCCGACCGGGACAGGGGGTTGGTTACTATGGCTACACCTTC.

The table lists this clonotype with a few counts. The V gene is TRBV6-1, the J gene TRBJ2-7; TRBD1 matches at 8 bases. With V trimmed by 8 bases and J by 4 bases, 7 bases remained unmatched. Germline V lookup: CDR1 MNHNS, CDR2 SASEGT. The CDR3 extends over 13 amino acids. The CDR3 nucleotides are TGTGCCAGCGGGCAGGGGGCGCTTTACGAGCAGTACTTC. This encodes CASGQGALYEQYF.